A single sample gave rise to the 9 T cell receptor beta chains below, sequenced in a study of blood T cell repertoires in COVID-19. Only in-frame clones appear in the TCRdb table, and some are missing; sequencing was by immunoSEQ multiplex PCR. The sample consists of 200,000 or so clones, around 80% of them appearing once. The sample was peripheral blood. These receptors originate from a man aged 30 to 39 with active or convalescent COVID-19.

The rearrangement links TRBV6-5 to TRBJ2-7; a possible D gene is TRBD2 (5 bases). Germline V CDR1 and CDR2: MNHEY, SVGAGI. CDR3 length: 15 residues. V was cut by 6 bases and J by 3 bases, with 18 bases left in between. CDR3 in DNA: TGTGCCAGCAGCCTTCAGACTACCCCGGGCTACGAGCAGTACGTC. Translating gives CASSLQTTPGYEQYV.

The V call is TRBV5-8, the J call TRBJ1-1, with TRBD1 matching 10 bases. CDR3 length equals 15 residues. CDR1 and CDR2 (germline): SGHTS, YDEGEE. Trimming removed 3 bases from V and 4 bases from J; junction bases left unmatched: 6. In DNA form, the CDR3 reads TGTGCCAGCAGCTCCCCCGGGACAGGGGCCACTGAAGCTTTCTTT. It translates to CASSSPGTGATEAFF.

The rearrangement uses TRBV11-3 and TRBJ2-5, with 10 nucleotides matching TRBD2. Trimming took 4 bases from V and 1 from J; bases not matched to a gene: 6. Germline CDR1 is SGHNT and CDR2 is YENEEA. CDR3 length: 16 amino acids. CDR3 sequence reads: CASSYWTSGSQETQYF. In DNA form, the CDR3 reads TGTGCCAGCAGCTACTGGACTAGCGGATCCCAAGAGACCCAGTACTTC.

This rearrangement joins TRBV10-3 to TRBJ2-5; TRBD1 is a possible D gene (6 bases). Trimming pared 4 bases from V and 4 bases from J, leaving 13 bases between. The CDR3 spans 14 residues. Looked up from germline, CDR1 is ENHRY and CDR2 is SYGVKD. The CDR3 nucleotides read TGTGCCATCAGTGTCCCCGGCAGGGGAGAGACCCAGTACTTC. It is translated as CAISVPGRGETQYF.

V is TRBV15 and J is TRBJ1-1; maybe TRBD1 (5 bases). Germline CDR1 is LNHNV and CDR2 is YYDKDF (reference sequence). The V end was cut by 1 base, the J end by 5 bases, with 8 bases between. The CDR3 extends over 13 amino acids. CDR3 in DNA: TGTGCCACCAGCAGAGCAGGGTTAACTGAAGCTTTCTTT. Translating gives CATSRAGLTEAFF.

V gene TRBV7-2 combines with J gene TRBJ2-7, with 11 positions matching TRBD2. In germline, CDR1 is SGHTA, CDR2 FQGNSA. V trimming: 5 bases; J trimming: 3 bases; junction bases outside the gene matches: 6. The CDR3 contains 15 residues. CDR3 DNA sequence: TGTGCCAGCAGCCCCCAAGGACTAGCGGGCTACGAGCAGTACTTC. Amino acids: CASSPQGLAGYEQYF.

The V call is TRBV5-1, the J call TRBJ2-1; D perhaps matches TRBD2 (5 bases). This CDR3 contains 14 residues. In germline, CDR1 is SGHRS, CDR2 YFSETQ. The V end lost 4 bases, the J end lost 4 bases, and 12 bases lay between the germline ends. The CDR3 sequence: CASSPGGSYNEQFF. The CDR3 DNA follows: TGCGCCAGCAGCCCCGGAGGCAGTTACAATGAGCAGTTCTTC.

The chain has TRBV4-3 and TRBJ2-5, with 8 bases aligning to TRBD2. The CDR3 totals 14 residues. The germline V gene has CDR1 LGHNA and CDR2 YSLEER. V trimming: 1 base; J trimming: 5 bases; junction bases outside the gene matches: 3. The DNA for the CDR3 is TGCGCCAGCAGCCAAGCCGGGGGGGTTGAGACCCAGTACTTC. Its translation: CASSQAGGVETQYF.

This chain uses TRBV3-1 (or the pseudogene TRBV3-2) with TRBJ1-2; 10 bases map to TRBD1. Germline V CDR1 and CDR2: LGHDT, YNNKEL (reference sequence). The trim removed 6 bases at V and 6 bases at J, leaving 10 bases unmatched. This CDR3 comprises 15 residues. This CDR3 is CASRAGTGVGDGYTF. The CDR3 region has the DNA TGTGCCAGCAGAGCCGGGACAGGGGTTGGAGATGGCTACACCTTC.